This T cell receptor beta chain was observed in a study of blood T cell repertoires in COVID-19. About the research overall: In each case, the material was cDNA or gDNA derived from T cells, B-cell-depleted T cells, or PBMCs.

The CDR3 totals 16 residues. Trimming pared 2 bases from V and 4 bases from J, leaving 12 bases between. The V gene's germline CDR1 is MDHEN and CDR2 SYDVKM. All enrollees were roughly 18 to 89 years old and from 20 to 25 US areas. Original methodology: From reference gene primer amplification, estimates of nucleated cell counts were derived. Sequenced by immunoSEQ multiplex PCR; TCRdb stores in-frame clones only, minus some. V and J calls plus clone size are reproduced from that table; the DNA served to infer D and trimming. The table shows hundreds of thousands of clones, with roughly 90% occurring only once.

The origin of this receptor is a man aged 35 to 55 who had recovered from COVID-19. The sequenced sample was PBMCs or T cells enriched from blood (not recorded which). This chain connects TRBV28 to TRBJ1-6; D gene unclear. The DNA for the CDR3 is TGTGCCAGCAGTTTAGGGTTGCGGGGATATAATTCACCCCTCCACTTT. Protein product: CASSLGLRGYNSPLHF.